The T cell receptor beta chain described here comes from a study of cytomegalovirus exposure and HLA in healthy donors. Study conclusions and caveats: The dataset shows that most TCR sequences were rare, while some public TCRs occurred in many donors. A later analysis linked around 15,000 TCR beta sequences to HLA alleles at 0.05 false discovery rate. Per a prior analysis, the majority of TCR beta V segments were productive roughly 90% or roughly 30% of the time.

With 60 Vbeta and 13 Jbeta primers, the PCR was carried out. Method: immunoSEQ multiplex PCR; TCRdb's copy keeps in-frame clones and lacks some. The repertoire holds more than 110,000 clones, with roughly 9.8% as singletons. Turning to this clone: Its antigen remains unidentified.

V lost 6 bases to trimming and J lost 0 bases, with 15 bases between them. Germline values: CDR1 MNHNY, CDR2 SVGAGI (reference sequence). The CDR3 is 16 amino acids. The sample consisted of PBMCs. This TCR was sampled from a middle-aged man in good health and CMV-seronegative. The rearrangement links TRBV6-6 to TRBJ1-5; TRBD1 is a possible D gene (6 bases). The CDR3 loop reads CASSLRTAYSNQPQHF. The CDR3 region has the DNA TGTGCCAGCAGCCTTCGGACAGCTTATAGCAATCAGCCCCAGCATTTT.